This TCR beta chain was sequenced in a study of T-cell reconstitution after alpha-beta-depleted transplantation in children. Study outcomes and limitations: T-cell counts and diversity at one year following transplant were attributed mainly to newly produced T cells. Elevated TCRbeta diversity at day 60 was traced, in some patients, to surviving recipient T cells and thymic progenitors. Several hundred graft clones that had expanded were reportedly the source of alpha-beta T cells about two months after transplant.

The germline CDR1 and CDR2 sequences are SGHRS and YFSETQ. The CDR3 is 16 amino acids. The trim removed 1 base at V and 4 bases at J, leaving 7 bases unmatched. Molecular barcoding with unique molecular identifiers was used for the TCRbeta library. TCRdb independently ran MiXCR on the PCR reads; one entry per CDR3 protein. The sample holds 250,000 or so distinct CDR3 sequences, just under 8.5% seen once. In this sample, this clonotype turned up many times. Its antigen is not identified. J is TRBJ2-1 and V is TRBV5-1; 8 bases line up with TRBD1. The sample in question was PBMCs, mostly from graft donor cells, obtained 180 days after TCRalphabeta/CD19-depleted stem cell transplant. This clonotype originated in a male patient aged 10-17 years who had a stem cell transplant for acute lymphoblastic leukemia, so the T cells may come from the graft donor. The CDR3 protein is CASSLRGQGAYNEQFF. The CDR3 bases are TGCGCCAGCAGCTTGAGGGGGCAGGGGGCTTACAATGAGCAGTTCTTC.